This T cell receptor (beta chain) was identified in a study of cytomegalovirus exposure and HLA in healthy donors. This PCR relied on a set of 60 Vbeta primers and 13 Jbeta primers. TCRdb's table, derived via immunoSEQ multiplex PCR, lists solely in-frame clones and lacks some. The data contain about 150,000 clones, less than 10% of them singletons. This clone has more than one count but fewer than ten. Germline CDR1 SGHRS, CDR2 YFSETQ. The CDR3 totals 14 residues. V shed 3 bases, J shed 2 bases, and the junction held 1 base outside the gene matches. The sequence was collected from a male donor in good health and CMV-seronegative. This chain connects TRBV5-1 to TRBJ1-5, with 8 positions matching TRBD1. What was sequenced was PBMCs. CDR3 nucleotides: TGCGCCAGCAGCTCGGGACAGGGCAATCAGCCCCAGCATTTT. Its translation: CASSSGQGNQPQHF.